The 5 T cell receptor beta chains given below trace back to one sample, sequenced in a study of Ad26.COV2.S vaccination and SARS-CoV-2 variants. The sample's treatment: some 20 received Ad26.COV2.S at low or high dose, single or two shots; roughly five received placebo; per-sample allocation not given. Samples came from day 63 after the first vaccine or placebo injection. Profiling relied on immunoSEQ multiplex PCR, and the TCRdb table lists in-frame clones only, not all of them. In the table there are around 400,000 clones, about 88% of which are singletons. This specimen consisted of peripheral blood, obtained in a trial of Ad26.COV2.S vaccine versus placebo. The receptors come from a person aged 18 to 59 who received the Ad26.COV2.S COVID-19 vaccine or a placebo.

The V call is TRBV6-5, the J call TRBJ1-1; tentative D call: TRBD1 (6 bases). The germline gives CDR1 MNHEY, CDR2 SVGAGI. The CDR3 spans 13 residues. V gave up 6 bases and J gave up 9 bases, with 17 bases separating them. CDR3 coding DNA: TGTGCCAGCAGCATCCACAGGGATTCAAAAGCTTTCTTT. Translation: CASSIHRDSKAFF.

The rearrangement joins TRBV29-1 to TRBJ2-1; 9 bases are a match to TRBD2. Germline lookup yields CDR1 SQVTM and CDR2 ANQGSEA. J gave up 9 bases and V 5 bases, and 8 bases lay outside the gene matches. The CDR3 contains 13 residues. The CDR3 DNA follows: TGCAGCGTTCGAAGCGGGAGGCGGGGTGAGCAGTTCTTC. Amino acid sequence: CSVRSGRRGEQFF.

As regards this clone: The sample contains more than one DNA sequence encoding this CDR3. The chain carries TRBV19 and TRBJ1-2; D gene ambiguous. This CDR3 is built from 14 residues. V gave up 5 bases and J gave up 2 bases, with 12 bases separating them. Germline CDR1 is LNHDA and CDR2 is SQIVND (reference sequence). CDR3: CASSARRFNYGYTF. The DNA of the CDR3 is TGTGCCAGTAGTGCACGACGGTTCAACTATGGCTACACCTTC.

The chain carries TRBV29-1 and TRBJ1-2, with a possible D match to TRBD1 (6 bases). Germline CDR1 and CDR2: SQVTM and ANQGSEA. This CDR3 is 11 amino acids long. Trimming left V 6 bases short and J 8 bases short, with 13 bases between. The CDR3 bases are TGCAGCGTAGAACAGGGTTACGGCTACACCTTC. As protein: CSVEQGYGYTF.

As to this clone: The sample contains more than one DNA sequence encoding this CDR3. The genes are TRBV15 and TRBJ1-2; D is perhaps TRBD1 (5 bases). V lost 2 bases and J 4 bases, leaving 8 bases between the germline ends. CDR1 is LNHNV, CDR2 YYDKDF, per germline (reference sequence). This CDR3 spans 13 amino acids. The CDR3 region has the DNA TGTGCCACCAGCAGAACGGGGGGCTATGGCTACACCTTC. Residues: CATSRTGGYGYTF.